One sample yielded the 26 T cell receptor beta chains listed below, sequenced in a study of shared clonotypes between healthy human individuals. TCRdb's copy holds only in-frame clones and misses some; the assay was immunoSEQ multiplex PCR. This table holds roughly 1,600,000 clones, about 98.5% found once. Sequencing used naive CD4+ T cells sorted from blood. Subset defined: CD45RA+ positively selected. The receptor set was obtained from a man aged 25-40 years in good health.

This chain uses TRBV18 with TRBJ1-1; D unresolved. The germline V gene has CDR1 KGHSH and CDR2 LQKENI. The CDR3 is made up of 16 amino acids. Trimming stripped 2 bases from V and 3 bases from J, with 16 bases between. The CDR3 spells CASSPISIHEYTEAFF. CDR3 coding DNA: TGTGCCAGCTCACCAATTAGTATTCACGAATACACTGAAGCTTTCTTT.

The chain joins TRBV5-1 to TRBJ1-1, with D unclear. The CDR3 has 15 amino acids. V was shortened by 7 bases and J by 2 bases, with 18 bases between the two germline ends. Per germline, CDR1 SGHRS and CDR2 YFSETQ. DNA of the CDR3: TGCGCCAGCGGTACGAGTGTGGGGTTAAACACTGAAGCTTTCTTT. This encodes CASGTSVGLNTEAFF.

This clone has only one observation. J is TRBJ2-5 and V is TRBV7-9; no reliable D call. CDR3 length: 15 residues. Germline V gene data show CDR1 as SEHNR and CDR2 as FQNEAQ (reference sequence). Deletions cut 1 base from V and 7 bases from J, with 16 bases between. The CDR3 loop is CASSLDGRVTTTQYF. The DNA of the CDR3 is TGTGCCAGCAGCTTAGATGGTCGGGTGACAACGACCCAGTACTTC. The full variable domain, in which reference TRBV7-9 and TRBJ2-5 provide the parts outside the CDR3, is DTGVSQNPRHKITKRGQNVTFRCDPISEHNRLYWYRQTLGQGPEFLTYFQNEAQLEKSRLLSDRFSAERPKGSFSTLEIQRTEQGDSAMYLCASSLDGRVTTTQYFGPGTRLLVL.

CDR3 amino acids: CASRVTGASTGELFF. The CDR3 DNA reads as TGTGCCAGTAGGGTGACAGGGGCTTCCACCGGGGAGCTGTTTTTT. The chain carries TRBV19 and TRBJ2-2; 8 bases map to TRBD1. Germline lookup yields CDR1 LNHDA and CDR2 SQIVND (reference sequence). Trimming took 6 bases from V and 4 from J; bases not matched to a gene: 7. The CDR3 totals 15 residues.

This sequence joins TRBV15 and TRBJ2-7; a weak D match, TRBD2 (7 bases). The germline V gene encodes CDR1 LNHNV and CDR2 YYDKDF (reference sequence). The CDR3 is made up of 16 amino acids. V lost 5 bases, J lost 4 bases, and 21 bases lay in between. In DNA form, the CDR3 reads TGTGCCACCAGCGCTGGAGGGGGGAGGGGATTTTACGAGCAGTACTTC. It codes for CATSAGGGRGFYEQYF. Looking up the rest from reference TRBV15 and TRBJ2-7 gives the full variable domain: DAMVIQNPRYQVTQFGKPVTLSCSQTLNHNVMYWYQQKSSQAPKLLFHYYDKDFNNEADTPDNFQSRRPNTSFCFLDIRSPGLGDTAMYLCATSAGGGRGFYEQYFGPGTRLTVT.

The CDR3 here is CASSPSGSVAGELFF. CDR3 bases: TGTGCCAGCAGCCCTAGCGGGAGTGTGGCCGGGGAGCTGTTTTTT. This chain links TRBV7-8 with TRBJ2-2; 10 bases align to TRBD2. J lost 6 bases, V lost 5 bases, and 6 bases had no gene match. The CDR3 spans 15 residues. Germline loops: CDR1 SGHVS, CDR2 FQNEAQ.

The chain uses TRBV29-1 and TRBJ1-1, with D hard to call. The germline V and J ends were trimmed by 4 bases and 7 bases, with 19 bases remaining between them. CDR3 length: 14 residues. CDR1 and CDR2 from the germline V gene are SQVTM and ANQGSEA. CDR3 in amino acids: CSVVGQDPWGEAFF. The CDR3 DNA reads as TGCAGCGTTGTAGGTCAGGACCCCTGGGGTGAAGCTTTCTTT.

To note about this clone: The sample carries other DNA sequences with the same CDR3. The chain joins TRBV7-2 to TRBJ2-7, with D uncertain. Per the germline V gene, CDR1 is SGHTA and CDR2 is FQGNSA. V shed 5 bases and J shed 4 bases, with 9 bases lying between them. The length of the CDR3 is 12 residues. For the CDR3, the DNA is TGTGCCAGCAGCCTAAACCGATACGAGCAGTACTTC. This translates into CASSLNRYEQYF.

V usage is TRBV28 and J usage is TRBJ2-5, with 12 bases fitting TRBD2. This CDR3 comprises 17 residues. The V gene's germline CDR1 is MDHEN and CDR2 SYDVKM. Trimming removed 2 bases from V and 1 base from J; junction bases left unmatched: 5. CDR3 bases: TGTGCCAGCAGTTTACCTGGACTAGCGGGACTCCAAGAGACCCAGTACTTC. As protein: CASSLPGLAGLQETQYF.

The chain has TRBV18 and TRBJ1-1, with D possibly matching TRBD1 (6 bases). The CDR3 is made up of 13 amino acids. Trimming took off 5 bases at V and 1 base at J, with 8 bases between the two ends. CDR1 is KGHSH, CDR2 LQKENI, per germline. The CDR3 spells CASSAGQNTEAFF. CDR3 in DNA: TGTGCCAGCTCAGCGGGACAGAACACTGAAGCTTTCTTT.

The rearrangement links TRBV6-5 to TRBJ2-1; TRBD2 matches 12 bases. Germline trimming cut 2 bases from V and 5 bases from J; bases unmatched to any gene: 4. Germline-derived CDR1 and CDR2 are MNHEY and SVGAGI. CDR3 length: 16 residues. This chain's CDR3 is CASSYGGLAGDNEQFF. CDR3 sequence (DNA): TGTGCCAGCAGTTACGGGGGACTAGCGGGCGACAATGAGCAGTTCTTC.

This chain links TRBV30 with TRBJ2-1; 7 nucleotides line up with TRBD1. Germline trimming cut 2 bases from V and 8 bases from J; bases unmatched to any gene: 9. The CDR3 is 14 amino acids. Germline assignment: CDR1 GTSNPN and CDR2 SVGIG (reference sequence). CDR3 nucleotides: TGTGCCTGGAGTCGAGAGACAGGGCTTTATGAGCAGTTCTTC. This codes for CAWSRETGLYEQFF.

V gene TRBV5-4 combines with J gene TRBJ2-7, with 10 nucleotides matching TRBD2. This CDR3 region has 16 residues. V lost 1 base and J lost 1; bases outside the gene matches: 5. Per the germline V gene, CDR1 is SGHNT and CDR2 is YYREEE (reference sequence). CDR3 protein: CASSLSPSGSSYEQYF. Here the CDR3 DNA reads TGTGCCAGCAGCTTGAGTCCTAGCGGGAGTTCCTACGAGCAGTACTTC.

The chain couples TRBV5-5 to TRBJ2-7; 7 bases match TRBD1. The length of the CDR3 is 18 residues. V lost 4 bases, J lost 0 bases, and 16 bases stayed unmatched. Germline CDR1 is SGHKS and CDR2 is YYEKEE (reference sequence). The CDR3 region has the DNA TGTGCCAGCAGCCTCTGGGCAGGGGGAATCTCGAGCTCCTACGAGCAGTACTTC. Its protein product is CASSLWAGGISSSYEQYF.

The rearrangement links TRBV2 to TRBJ1-2; 7 nucleotides align to TRBD1. Germline V gene sequence: CDR1 SNHLY, CDR2 FYNNEI. This CDR3 has 14 residues. The V gene end was trimmed by 6 bases and the J gene end by 0 bases; junction bases not matched to a gene: 4. CDR3 loop: CASRRDSSNYGYTF. CDR3 DNA sequence: TGTGCCAGCAGGAGGGACAGCTCTAACTATGGCTACACCTTC.

The chain carries TRBV7-8 and TRBJ1-3; D is unresolved. Germline values: CDR1 SGHVS, CDR2 FQNEAQ. The V end was cut by 5 bases, the J end by 4 bases, with 6 bases between. There are 12 residues in the CDR3. CDR3 DNA sequence: TGTGCCAGCAGCGCGACAGGAAACACCATATATTTT. It yields the protein CASSATGNTIYF.

A word on this clone: The sample has other DNA sequences that encode this CDR3 too. The V gene is TRBV9, the J gene TRBJ2-7; D gene unclear. Germline V gene sequence: CDR1 SGDLS, CDR2 YYNGEE. The CDR3 runs to 14 residues. V shed 0 bases and J shed 3 bases, with 10 bases lying between them. The chain's CDR3 is CASSVADTDYEQYF. The CDR3, as DNA: TGTGCCAGCAGCGTAGCTGACACCGACTACGAGCAGTACTTC. The full variable domain, rest sourced from reference TRBV9 and TRBJ2-7, is DSGVTQTPKHLITATGQRVTLRCSPRSGDLSVYWYQQSLDQGLQFLIQYYNGEERAKGNILERFSAQQFPDLHSELNLSSLELGDSALYFCASSVADTDYEQYFGPGTRLTVT.

This clone has only one observation. V gene TRBV18 combines with J gene TRBJ2-3; D is unclear. The CDR3 runs 15 residues. Germline lookup yields CDR1 KGHSH and CDR2 LQKENI. V lost 2 bases, J lost 7 bases, and 16 bases lay in between. Written as DNA, the CDR3 is TGTGCCAGCTCACCAAAGAGCGCGAATCTCAATACGCAGTATTTT. The encoded protein is CASSPKSANLNTQYF.

A note on this clone: The same CDR3 is also encoded by other DNA sequences in this sample. The gene calls are TRBV9 and TRBJ2-7, with TRBD1 as a possible D gene (5 bases). V shed 0 bases and J shed 3 bases, with 10 bases lying between them. Germline CDR1 SGDLS, CDR2 YYNGEE. The CDR3 runs to 14 residues. CDR3 in DNA: TGTGCCAGCAGCGTAGGGACAAATAACTACGAGCAGTACTTC. Its translation is CASSVGTNNYEQYF.

The chain recombines TRBV28 with TRBJ1-5, with D hard to call. V lost 5 bases, J lost 3 bases, and 11 bases lay in between. This CDR3 is built from 14 residues. CDR1 and CDR2 from the germline V gene are MDHEN and SYDVKM. CDR3 protein: CASSVRDVNQPQHF. The CDR3 DNA is TGTGCCAGCAGTGTTCGGGATGTCAATCAGCCCCAGCATTTT.

J is TRBJ2-3 and V is TRBV5-1; a possible D gene is TRBD2 (6 bases). There are 15 residues in the CDR3. Trimming took 1 base from V and 1 from J, leaving 10 bases between them. Germline V gene lookup returns CDR1 SGHRS and CDR2 YFSETQ. CDR3 sequence reads: CASSLFPGGTDTQYF. The CDR3, as DNA: TGCGCCAGCAGCTTGTTTCCGGGGGGCACAGATACGCAGTATTTT.

The V call is TRBV4-1, the J call TRBJ2-1; 8 bases are shared with TRBD1. The CDR3 has 15 residues. V was pared by 3 bases and J by 6 bases, with 7 bases of the junction left unmatched. The germline gives CDR1 MGHRA, CDR2 YSYEKL. In DNA form, the CDR3 reads TGCGCCAGCAGCCAGACAGGGGTGCGAAGCAATGAGCAGTTCTTC. Protein sequence: CASSQTGVRSNEQFF.

The chain links TRBV7-9 to TRBJ1-3, with TRBD1 matching over 7 bases. This CDR3 region has 16 residues. V lost 4 bases to trimming and J lost 0 bases; unmatched junction nucleotides: 6. The germline CDR1 and CDR2 sequences are SEHNR and FQNEAQ (reference sequence). CDR3 loop: CASSSGQTPSGNTIYF. In DNA form, the CDR3 reads TGTGCCAGCAGCTCGGGACAGACCCCCTCTGGAAACACCATATATTTT.

The chain recombines TRBV25-1 with TRBJ2-1; tentative D call: TRBD2 (6 bases). This CDR3 is 17 amino acids long. Trimming took off 0 bases at V and 7 bases at J, with 19 bases between the two ends. CDR1 and CDR2 (germline): MGHDK, SYGVNS. This CDR3 reads CASSEYGYGGRGNEQFF. The DNA for the CDR3 is TGTGCCAGCAGTGAATATGGGTACGGGGGACGCGGGAATGAGCAGTTCTTC.

The gene calls are TRBV5-1 and TRBJ2-3; 11 nucleotides agree with TRBD2. The germline gives CDR1 SGHRS, CDR2 YFSETQ. V lost 2 bases, J lost 0 bases, and 11 bases stayed unmatched. There are 19 residues in the CDR3. CDR3 residues: CASSFPRVAGGPSTDTQYF. The CDR3 region has the DNA TGCGCCAGCAGCTTCCCGAGGGTAGCGGGAGGGCCCAGCACAGATACGCAGTATTTT.

The rearrangement joins TRBV18 to TRBJ2-2, with D unresolved. The CDR3 is 17 amino acids. The V gene lost 3 bases and the J gene lost 4 bases, with 18 bases spanning the gap. Germline V gene data show CDR1 as KGHSH and CDR2 as LQKENI. CDR3 region: CASSPAGDTEGTGELFF. In DNA form, the CDR3 reads TGTGCCAGCTCACCGGCAGGAGACACCGAAGGCACCGGGGAGCTGTTTTTT.